This T cell receptor (beta chain) was recovered during a study of control samples from healthy donors and cancer patients. Measured with immunoSEQ multiplex PCR; TCRdb has only the in-frame clones, and not every one. The profile shows approximately 150,000 clones, just under 90% of them singletons. The table lists this clone with a few counts. Sequence at one end of the junction differs from germline and may be a read error. The source is a man aged 45-65 years with head and neck cancer. The sequencing sample was made of PBMCs.

The CDR3 region is CASSSGGPTGLF. The CDR3, as DNA: TGTGCCAGCAGCTCGGGGGGGCCCACAGGGCTCTTC. This chain connects TRBV7-9 to TRBJ2-1; 8 bases are a match to TRBD2. The germline V gene encodes CDR1 SEHNR and CDR2 FQNEAQ (reference sequence). This CDR3 spans 12 amino acids.